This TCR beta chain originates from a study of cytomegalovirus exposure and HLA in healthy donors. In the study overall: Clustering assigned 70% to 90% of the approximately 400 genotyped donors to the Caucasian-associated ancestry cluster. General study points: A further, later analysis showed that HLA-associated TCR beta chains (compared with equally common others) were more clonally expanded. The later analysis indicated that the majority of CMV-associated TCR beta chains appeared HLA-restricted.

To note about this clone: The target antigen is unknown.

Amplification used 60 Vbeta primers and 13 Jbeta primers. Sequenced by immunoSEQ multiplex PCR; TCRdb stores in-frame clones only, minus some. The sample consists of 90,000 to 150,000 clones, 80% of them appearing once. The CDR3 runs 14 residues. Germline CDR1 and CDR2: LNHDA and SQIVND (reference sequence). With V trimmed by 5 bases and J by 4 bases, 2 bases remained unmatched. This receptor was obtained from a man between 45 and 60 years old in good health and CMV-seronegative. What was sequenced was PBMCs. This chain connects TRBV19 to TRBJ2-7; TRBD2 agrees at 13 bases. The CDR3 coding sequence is TGTGCCAGTAGTCGGACTAGCGGGAGTTACGAGCAGTACTTC. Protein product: CASSRTSGSYEQYF.